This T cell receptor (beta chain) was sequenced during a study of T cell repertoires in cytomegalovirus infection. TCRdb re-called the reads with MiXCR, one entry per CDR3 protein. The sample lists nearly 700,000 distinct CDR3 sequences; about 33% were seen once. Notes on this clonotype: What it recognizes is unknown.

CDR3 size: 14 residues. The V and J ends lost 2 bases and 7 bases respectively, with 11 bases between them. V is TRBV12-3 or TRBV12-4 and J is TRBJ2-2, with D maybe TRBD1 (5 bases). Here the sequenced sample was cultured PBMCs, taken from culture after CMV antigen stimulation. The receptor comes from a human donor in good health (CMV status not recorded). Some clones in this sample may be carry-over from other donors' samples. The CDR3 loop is CASSLRGSIGELFF. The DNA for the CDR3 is TGTGCCAGCAGTTTAAGGGGTTCCATCGGGGAGCTGTTTTTT.